This TCR beta chain came from a study of human T cells and chemical hapten exposure. At the level of the study: Patients got weekly scalp diphenylcyclopropenone doses over the roughly 22-week study.

Each CDR3 protein gets one entry after TCRdb re-called the RACE reads with MiXCR. Seen here are 75,000 to 100,000 distinct CDR3 sequences, 9% to 9.5% observed once, and the top ten hold 2% to 2.5%. Germline CDR1 MNHNY, CDR2 SVGAGI (reference sequence). Trimming stripped 5 bases from V and 0 bases from J, with 23 bases between. The CDR3 is 18 residues long. Time point denoted: patch test 2, 6 weeks after DPC sensitization. As for treatment: therapeutic diphenylcyclopropenone sensitization with weekly scalp DPC. The genes are TRBV6-6 and TRBJ2-7; a possible D gene is TRBD2 (5 bases). This sequence originates from a woman aged 40 to 55 with alopecia areata. Some clones in this sample may be carry-over from other donors' samples. Material: whole blood, obtained in connection with sensitization to the hapten diphenylcyclopropenone (DPC). The DNA for the CDR3 is TGTGCCAGCAGTCAACCCCCTTATCTAAGCGGCCTCTCCTACGAGCAGTACTTC. It codes for CASSQPPYLSGLSYEQYF.